The clone carrying this TCR beta chain was seen a few times. Unique molecular identifiers tagged the TCRbeta library. MiXCR was run by TCRdb on the PCR reads, yielding one entry per CDR3 protein. The sample gives about 610,000 distinct CDR3 sequences, about 10% of which show up once; about 4% is in the top ten. This specimen belongs to a study of T-cell reconstitution after alpha-beta-depleted transplantation in children. This specimen was PBMCs from the stem cell graft donor, taken from the stem cell graft. This sequence originates from a human donor who donated a stem cell graft to a child with acute myeloid leukemia.

Here the CDR3 DNA reads TGTGCCAGCAGCTTAGAGGGCATTCCCGGCAATGAGCAGTTCTTC. It specifies CASSLEGIPGNEQFF. The chain joins TRBV7-2 to TRBJ2-1; D is ambiguous. In germline, CDR1 is SGHTA, CDR2 FQGNSA. The length of the CDR3 is 15 residues. V was shortened by 1 base and J by 6 bases, with 13 bases between the two germline ends.